These T cell receptor beta chains were read from a single sample in a study of OX40 agonist ivuxolimab in advanced cancers. Generated by immunoSEQ multiplex PCR, the TCRdb table keeps only in-frame clones and is missing some. The data hold around 51,000 clones, with around 73% observed a single time. This sample comprised CD4+ or CD8+ T cells sorted from blood, obtained in a trial of the OX40 agonist ivuxolimab. The receptors shown here come from an adult with an advanced solid tumor such as melanoma, head and neck, liver or kidney cancer. Each CDR3 is given with its conserved first and last residue. Fields, in order: clone size, D gene, V gene, J gene, CDR3 DNA, CDR3 protein. D genes are given only for firm matches. Only some rows state a clone size, as once, few, many or a class for expanded clones.

>.|.|TRBV4-2|TRBJ2-1
TGTGCCAGCAGCCAAGGGACAGCCGGGACTACCGTATACAATGAGCAGTTCTTC
CASSQGTAGTTVYNEQFF
>.|TRBD1|TRBV7-8|TRBJ1-2
TGTGCCAGCAGCTTAGTCGCCGGGACAGGGGGTGGGGGCTACACCTTC
CASSLVAGTGGGGYTF
>.|.|TRBV5-1|TRBJ2-5
TGCGCCAGCAGCTCTTCCGGGACACCCCAAGAGACCCAGTACTTC
CASSSSGTPQETQYF
>.|.|TRBV6-6|TRBJ2-5
TGTGCCAGCAGTTACTCGGGAAGCGGGTACCAAGAGACCCAGTACTTC
CASSYSGSGYQETQYF
>.|TRBD1|TRBV18|TRBJ1-1
TGTGCCAGCTCACCTAGACAGGGGGCTGAAGCTTTCTTT
CASSPRQGAEAFF
>.|.|TRBV25-1|TRBJ2-1
TGTGCCAGCAGTGAATGGGTCGGGAAGGCCTACAATGAGCAGTTCTTC
CASSEWVGKAYNEQFF
>once|.|TRBV15|TRBJ2-3
TGTGCCACCAGCAGAGATCTTGCTAGATCCACAGATACGCAGTATTTT
CATSRDLARSTDTQYF
>.|.|TRBV2|TRBJ1-6
TGTGCCAGCAACCCCGGGACTTCTTCACCCCTCCACTTT
CASNPGTSSPLHF
>.|.|TRBV7-7|TRBJ2-7
TGTGCTAGCAGCGAGGGGCGCGGTGTTTCCTACGAGCAGTACTTC
CASSEGRGVSYEQYF
>.|.|TRBV5-8|TRBJ1-2
TGTGCCAGCAGTTACTCGGGACGGCCGGTTGGCTACACCTTC
CASSYSGRPVGYTF
>once|TRBD2|TRBV27|TRBJ2-1
TGTGCCAGCAGTTTGCCTGGAGGAGCGGGAGTATTTAATGAGCAGTTCTTC
CASSLPGGAGVFNEQFF
>.|.|TRBV7-8|TRBJ1-2
TGTGCCAGCAGCTTAACTCCAGGGGAGGTAGATGGCTACACCTTC
CASSLTPGEVDGYTF
>.|.|TRBV6-5|TRBJ1-2
TGTGCCAGCAGGGACCTACAGGGTAGCTATGGCTACACCTTC
CASRDLQGSYGYTF
>.|.|TRBV5-4|TRBJ1-1
TGTGCCAGCAGGATACAGGGATCCGAAGCTTTCTTT
CASRIQGSEAFF
>.|.|TRBV7-3|TRBJ1-1
TGTGCCAGCAGCTCCCTCGGGGGTTCCGGGAACACTGAAGCTTTCTTT
CASSSLGGSGNTEAFF
>.|TRBD1|TRBV11-1|TRBJ2-2
TGTGCCAGCAGCACCCGGACAGGGCGGACCGGGGAGCTGTTTTTT
CASSTRTGRTGELFF
>.|.|TRBV5-5|TRBJ1-1
TGTGCCAGCAGCTTGGATGGTTTGGACACTGAAGCTTTCTTT
CASSLDGLDTEAFF
>.|.|TRBV7-9|TRBJ1-4
TGTGCCAGCAGCTTAAGCGGTACAACTAATGAAAAACTGTTTTTT
CASSLSGTTNEKLFF
>.|TRBD1|TRBV7-3|TRBJ1-2
TGTGCCAGCAGCCCTACAGGGGCCGTGATTAACTATGGCTACACCTTC
CASSPTGAVINYGYTF
>.|TRBD2|TRBV30|TRBJ2-7
TGTGCCTTAAGCGGGAGCTACGAGCAGTACTTC
CALSGSYEQYF
>.|.|TRBV11-2|TRBJ1-4
TGTGCCAGCAGCCGGAGGGGGGGGCGGAATGAAAAACTGTTTTTT
CASSRRGGRNEKLFF
>.|.|TRBV5-4|TRBJ1-2
TGTGCCAGCAGCCTTGACAGGATATATGGCTACACCTTC
CASSLDRIYGYTF
>.|TRBD2|TRBV9|TRBJ2-3
TGTGCCAGCAGCGCCCATGGGGCTAGCGGGAGCCTAAATATAGATACGCAGTATTTT
CASSAHGASGSLNIDTQYF
>.|.|TRBV15|TRBJ2-3
TGTGCCACCAGCAGAGATCCACGGCTGGTCACAGATACGCAGTATTTT
CATSRDPRLVTDTQYF
>.|TRBD2|TRBV9|TRBJ2-1
TGTGCCAGCAGCGCGGCCTCTTCAGCGGGAGCACACAATGAGCAGTTCTTC
CASSAASSAGAHNEQFF
>.|.|TRBV5-5|TRBJ2-2
TGTGCCAGCAGCTTGACTCCCAGTAACACCGGGGAGCTGTTTTTT
CASSLTPSNTGELFF
>.|.|TRBV7-7|TRBJ2-5
TGTGCTAGCAGCTTGAGCCCCCTGACATCGTATGGAGAGACCCAGTACTTC
CASSLSPLTSYGETQYF
>once|TRBD2|TRBV7-6|TRBJ2-1
TGTGCCAGCAGCTTAGCGCAGTCTAGCGGGGTTACCTACAATGAGCAGTTCTTC
CASSLAQSSGVTYNEQFF
>.|.|TRBV7-2|TRBJ2-7
TGTGCCAGCAGCTTTCCGGGGGCCAACTACGAGCAGTACTTC
CASSFPGANYEQYF
>.|.|TRBV27|TRBJ2-3
TGTGCCAGCAGTTTGAAGACCCCGCAACACAGCACAGATACGCAGTATTTT
CASSLKTPQHSTDTQYF
>.|.|TRBV5-1|TRBJ1-3
TGCGCCAGCAGCTTGTCGGGAAACACCATATATTTT
CASSLSGNTIYF
>.|.|TRBV7-3|TRBJ1-2
TGTGCCAGCAGCTTAGTAGGAGATGGCTACACCTTC
CASSLVGDGYTF
>.|.|TRBV5-1|TRBJ2-7
TGCGCCAGCAGCTTGGGGGGTTACGAGCAGTACTTC
CASSLGGYEQYF
>.|.|TRBV5-6|TRBJ1-2
TGTGCCAGCAGCCAAAACAGGGCCTATGGCTACACCTTC
CASSQNRAYGYTF
>.|.|TRBV11-1|TRBJ2-2
TGTGCCAGCAGCCCATCGAGGGGCACCGGGGAGCTGTTTTTT
CASSPSRGTGELFF
>.|.|TRBV5-5|TRBJ1-4
TGTGCCAGCAGCTTTCTGAGGCAGGGTGCAACTAATGAAAAACTGTTTTTT
CASSFLRQGATNEKLFF
>.|TRBD1|TRBV15|TRBJ2-1
TGTGCCACCAGCAGACCCGGGACAGGGGGCAATGAGCAGTTCTTC
CATSRPGTGGNEQFF